Listed below are T cell receptor beta chains from one sample, sequenced in a study of response to subunit inactivated influenza vaccine. TCRdb fed the RT-PCR reads into MiXCR, producing one record per CDR3 protein. The table shows just over 300,000 distinct CDR3 sequences, with 20% to 25% occurring only once. The sequencing here drew on PBMCs from blood, taken about 20 months after vaccination. These receptor sequences come from a man between 50 and 70 years old who received an inactivated influenza vaccine. CDR3s include the opening cysteine and the closing phenylalanine or tryptophan. Fields, in order: J gene, V gene, D gene, clone size, CDR3 DNA, CDR3 protein. A D gene is named only where the DNA matches it firmly. The size entry is marked missing in some rows and otherwise reads once, few, many or a size class.

TRBJ2-7 | TRBV5-5 | TRBD1 | - | TGTGCCAGCAGTTACGACAGGGTGGTCTTGGGCTACGAGCAGTACTTC | CASSYDRVVLGYEQYF
TRBJ1-2 | TRBV4-2 | TRBD1 | few | TGTGCCAGCAGCCAAGAGGACAGGGGTTTAGGCTACACCTTC | CASSQEDRGLGYTF
TRBJ2-7 | TRBV2 | - | few | TGTGCCAGTGTAACAGAAGTCTCCTACGAGCAGTACTTC | CASVTEVSYEQYF
TRBJ2-1 | TRBV9 | - | few | TGTGCCAGCAGCGTAGCGGGGACCACTTACAATGAGCAGTTCTTC | CASSVAGTTYNEQFF
TRBJ1-1 | TRBV12-3/TRBV12-4 | - | many | TGTGCCAGCAGCTCCGGGACTGAAGCTTTCTTT | CASSSGTEAFF
TRBJ1-1 | TRBV2 | - | - | TGTGCCAGCAGTGAATGGGTGGATGAGAACACTGAAGCTTTCTTT | CASSEWVDENTEAFF
TRBJ2-5 | TRBV7-2 | TRBD2 | - | TGTGCCAGCAGTTTTCGGGGGGGCGCAGGGTATGAGACCCAGTACTTC | CASSFRGGAGYETQYF
TRBJ1-1 | TRBV20-1 | - | many | TGCAGTGCTAGAGCCCTGGGACGACCCACTGAAGCTTTCTTT | CSARALGRPTEAFF
TRBJ2-1 | TRBV5-1 | - | - | TGCGCCAGCAGCTTAGGGGACGCCCACAATGAGCAGTTCTTC | CASSLGDAHNEQFF
TRBJ2-1 | TRBV20-1 | TRBD1 | - | TGCAGTGCTAGAGATACAGGGGGGTTGGTCTTC | CSARDTGGLVF
TRBJ2-7 | TRBV10-3 | TRBD2 | - | TGTGCCATCAGTGATCTAGCGGCTATTGCCTACGAGCAGTACTTC | CAISDLAAIAYEQYF
TRBJ2-3 | TRBV6-5 | TRBD2 | - | TGTGCCAGCAGTTTAGCGGGAGGGAGTTCAGATACGCAGTATTTT | CASSLAGGSSDTQYF
TRBJ2-4 | TRBV7-2 | - | - | TGTGCCAGCAGCTCGGCCGGGAGCCGGCGGGGTGGCATTCAGTACTTC | CASSSAGSRRGGIQYF
TRBJ1-2 | TRBV20-1 | - | - | TGCAGTGCTGGAATGAATGCTAACTATGGCTACACCTTC | CSAGMNANYGYTF
TRBJ1-2 | TRBV6-1 | - | - | TGTGCCAGCAGTCCAAGGGGAACTAACTATGGCTACACCTTC | CASSPRGTNYGYTF
TRBJ1-3 | TRBV21-1 | - | - | TGTGCCAGCAGCCCTCGGGACAGCGATTCTGGAAACACCATATATTTT | CASSPRDSDSGNTIYF
TRBJ2-7 | TRBV20-1 | TRBD1 | few | TGCAGTGCTTGGGACAGCTCCTACGAGCAGTACTTC | CSAWDSSYEQYF
TRBJ2-2 | TRBV3-1 | - | - | TGTGCCAGCAGCCAAGAGGTGCTAGGGAGCACCGGGGAGCTGTTTTTT | CASSQEVLGSTGELFF
TRBJ2-1 | TRBV10-3 | - | - | TGTGCCATCAGGGGACTTTACAATGAGCAGTTCTTC | CAIRGLYNEQFF
TRBJ2-4 | TRBV20-1 | - | - | TGCAGTGCTAGATCGAGATTAGCCAAAAACATTCAGTACTTC | CSARSRLAKNIQYF
TRBJ2-1 | TRBV5-1 | - | - | TGCGCCAGCAGCCCCTGGGATAACTTTGAGCAGTTCTTC | CASSPWDNFEQFF
TRBJ2-7 | TRBV12-3/TRBV12-4 | TRBD2 | - | TGTGCCAGCAGTTTGGGCGGGAGGGCCGCTGAGCAGTACTTC | CASSLGGRAAEQYF
TRBJ1-5 | TRBV7-2 | TRBD1 | few | TGTGCCAGCAGCTCCGGACAGGGACTAACCCGCAATCAGCCCCAGCATTTT | CASSSGQGLTRNQPQHF
TRBJ2-7 | TRBV7-9 | - | - | TGTGCCAGCAGGCGTACTAGAGAACACGAGCAGTACTTC | CASRRTREHEQYF
TRBJ2-7 | TRBV28 | - | few | TGTGCCAGCAGCTCAGGGGGGTCGGAAGAGCAGTACTTC | CASSSGGSEEQYF
TRBJ2-1 | TRBV28 | TRBD2 | - | TGTGCCAGCAGTTCGCGGGGGAGCTCCTACAATGAGCAGTTCTTC | CASSSRGSSYNEQFF
TRBJ1-2 | TRBV14 | TRBD1 | few | TGTGCCAGCAGCCAAGATCATGGCGGCAGGGGGCCTAACTATGGCTACACCTTC | CASSQDHGGRGPNYGYTF
TRBJ1-1 | TRBV12-3/TRBV12-4 | - | - | TGTGCCAGCAGTTCTAGACAGGATCCTGGGAGTTCTGAAGCTTTCTTT | CASSSRQDPGSSEAFF
TRBJ1-1 | TRBV20-1 | - | - | TGCAGTGCTAGAGATGCCCGGGGTGGGTTCGACGGCACTGAAGCTTTCTTT | CSARDARGGFDGTEAFF
TRBJ1-2 | TRBV5-1 | - | few | TGCGCCAGCAGCACATGGACAGACGGGTATGGCTACACCTTC | CASSTWTDGYGYTF
TRBJ1-5 | TRBV4-1 | - | many | TGCGCCAGCAGCCAAGAAGCGACAGGAGTTCGGCCCCAGCATTTT | CASSQEATGVRPQHF
TRBJ2-2 | TRBV5-1 | TRBD2 | few | TGCGCCAGCAGAGCTCGCGGGGGTGGCACCGGGGAGCTGTTTTTT | CASRARGGGTGELFF
TRBJ2-7 | TRBV6-5 | - | - | TGTGCCAGCAGTTACCTGTCAGGGTCAATAGTCTACGAGCAGTACTTC | CASSYLSGSIVYEQYF
TRBJ1-1 | TRBV20-1 | TRBD1 | many | TGCAGTGCTCAGACAGGGGGATCGGACACTGAAGCTTTCTTT | CSAQTGGSDTEAFF
TRBJ1-1 | TRBV12-5 | - | few | TGTGCTAGTGGGTCCAGGGGAGGCACTGAAGCTTTCTTT | CASGSRGGTEAFF
TRBJ2-5 | TRBV12-3/TRBV12-4 | - | - | TGTGCCAGCAGTGGATGGACAGAGGAATTACAAGAGACCCAGTACTTC | CASSGWTEELQETQYF
TRBJ1-5 | TRBV28 | - | few | TGTGCCAGCAGTCCGTCGAGGCAGCCCCAGCATTTT | CASSPSRQPQHF
TRBJ2-5 | TRBV12-3/TRBV12-4 | - | - | TGTGCCAGCAGTTTTGAAGGGAATCGGGAGACCCAGTACTTC | CASSFEGNRETQYF
TRBJ1-1 | TRBV13 | - | few | TGTGCCAGCAGCACATTTTCGGGGGTAAACACTGAAGCTTTCTTT | CASSTFSGVNTEAFF
TRBJ1-1 | TRBV18 | - | many | TGTGCCAATAGCAGGGACCCGAACACTGAAGCTTTCTTT | CANSRDPNTEAFF
TRBJ2-1 | TRBV5-6 | - | few | TGTGCCAGCAGCGCCCTTGCGGTACTGTGGTTCTTC | CASSALAVLWFF
TRBJ2-7 | TRBV5-1 | - | - | TGCGCCAGCAGCTTGGGCCCGAAGGAGTCCTACGAGCAGTACTTC | CASSLGPKESYEQYF
TRBJ1-5 | TRBV6-5 | - | many | TGTGCCAGCAGTCCCTCGATAAAAAATCAGCCCCAGCATTTT | CASSPSIKNQPQHF
TRBJ2-7 | TRBV4-1 | - | - | TGCGCCAGCAGCCAAGAACCGGTCTACGAGCAGTACTTC | CASSQEPVYEQYF
TRBJ2-3 | TRBV5-1 | - | few | TGCGCCAGCAGCACCGACAGGCCCACAGATACGCAGTATTTT | CASSTDRPTDTQYF